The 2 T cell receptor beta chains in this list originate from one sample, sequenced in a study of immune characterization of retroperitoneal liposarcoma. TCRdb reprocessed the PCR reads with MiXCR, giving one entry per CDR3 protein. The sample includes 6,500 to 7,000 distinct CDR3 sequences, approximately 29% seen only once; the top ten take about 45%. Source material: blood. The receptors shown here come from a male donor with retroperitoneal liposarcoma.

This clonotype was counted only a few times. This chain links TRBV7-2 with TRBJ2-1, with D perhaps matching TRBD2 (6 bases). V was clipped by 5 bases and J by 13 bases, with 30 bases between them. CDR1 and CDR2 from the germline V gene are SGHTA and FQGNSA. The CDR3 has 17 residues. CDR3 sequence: CASSVRAVRELEETQFF. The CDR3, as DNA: TGTGCCAGCAGCGTGCGAGCTGTCCGGGAGTTAGAAGAGACCCAGTTCTTC.

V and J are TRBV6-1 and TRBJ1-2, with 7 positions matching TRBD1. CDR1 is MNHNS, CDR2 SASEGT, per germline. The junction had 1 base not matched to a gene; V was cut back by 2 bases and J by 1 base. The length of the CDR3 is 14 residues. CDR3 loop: CASSETGVNYGYTF. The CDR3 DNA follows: TGTGCCAGCAGTGAAACAGGGGTTAACTATGGCTACACCTTC.